Listed below are T cell receptor beta chains from one sample, sequenced in a study of cytotoxic CD8 clonotypes in ibrutinib-treated CLL. Sequencing was performed with immunoSEQ multiplex PCR; in TCRdb, only in-frame clones are kept and a portion is missing. Here the sample spans 58,000 or so clones, approximately 54% being singletons. The sample in question was PBMCs, obtained after 12 months of ibrutinib treatment. The receptors come from a human donor with chronic lymphocytic leukemia. Each CDR3 is given with its conserved first and last residue. D genes are given only for firm matches. Clone sizes are given selectively: once, few, many, or a class where the clone is expanded.

J: TRBJ1-3
D: NA
size: NA
V: TRBV28
length: 13
CDR3: CASRGSSGNTIYF
DNA: TGTGCCAGCAGGGGTTCATCTGGAAACACCATATATTTT

J: TRBJ1-6
D: NA
size: NA
V: TRBV2
length: 14
CDR3: CASSGGLGGSPLHF
DNA: TGTGCCAGCAGTGGGGGTTTGGGGGGATCACCCCTCCACTTT

J: TRBJ2-2
D: NA
size: NA
V: TRBV5-1
length: 14
CDR3: CASRRLGVTGELFF
DNA: TGCGCCAGCAGGAGACTAGGGGTCACCGGGGAGCTGTTTTTT

J: TRBJ1-4
D: TRBD1
size: NA
V: TRBV6-5
length: 14
CDR3: CASSARQGNEKLFF
DNA: TGTGCCAGCAGTGCAAGACAGGGTAATGAAAAACTGTTTTTT

J: TRBJ2-5
D: NA
size: NA
V: TRBV5-1
length: 13
CDR3: CASSPGSQETQYF
DNA: TGCGCCAGCAGCCCTGGATCCCAAGAGACCCAGTACTTC

J: TRBJ1-4
D: NA
size: NA
V: TRBV5-4
length: 15
CDR3: CASSSGLTEIEKLFF
DNA: TGTGCCAGCAGCTCGGGTCTGACAGAAATTGAAAAACTGTTTTTT

J: TRBJ1-5
D: NA
size: once
V: TRBV7-6
length: 14
CDR3: CASSLWGAGQPQHF
DNA: TGTGCCAGCAGCTTGTGGGGGGCGGGTCAGCCCCAGCATTTT

J: TRBJ2-3
D: NA
size: NA
V: TRBV11-2
length: 11
CDR3: CASSVTDTQYF
DNA: TGTGCCAGCAGCGTCACAGATACGCAGTATTTT

J: TRBJ2-4
D: NA
size: NA
V: TRBV4-2
length: 17
CDR3: CASSQDYGGLAKNIQYF
DNA: TGTGCCAGCAGCCAAGACTACGGCGGGCTAGCCAAAAACATTCAGTACTTC

J: TRBJ2-3
D: NA
size: few
V: TRBV4-2
length: 13
CDR3: CASSPAGLNTQYF
DNA: TGTGCCAGCAGCCCGGCGGGGTTGAATACGCAGTATTTT

J: TRBJ1-2
D: NA
size: NA
V: TRBV10-3
length: 14
CDR3: CAISDGGGDYGYTF
DNA: TGTGCCATCAGTGATGGGGGAGGGGACTATGGCTACACCTTC

J: TRBJ2-5
D: NA
size: NA
V: TRBV2
length: 12
CDR3: CASSPMRETQYF
DNA: TGTGCCAGCAGCCCCATGAGGGAGACCCAGTACTTC

J: TRBJ2-5
D: NA
size: NA
V: TRBV29-1
length: 12
CDR3: CSAEIGQETQYF
DNA: TGCAGCGCGGAAATTGGGCAAGAGACCCAGTACTTC

J: TRBJ1-4
D: NA
size: few
V: TRBV6-5
length: 15
CDR3: CASSYSTRVNEKLFF
DNA: TGTGCCAGCAGTTACTCGACCAGGGTTAATGAAAAACTGTTTTTT

J: TRBJ2-1
D: NA
size: many
V: TRBV5-6
length: 16
CDR3: CASSLALWDRRNEQFF
DNA: TGTGCCAGCAGCTTGGCTCTCTGGGACCGACGCAATGAGCAGTTCTTC

J: TRBJ2-5
D: NA
size: NA
V: TRBV7-9
length: 13
CDR3: CASSLEDGLTQYF
DNA: TGTGCCAGCAGCTTAGAGGACGGGCTCACCCAGTACTTC

J: TRBJ1-4
D: NA
size: NA
V: TRBV4-1
length: 16
CDR3: CASSREDGIQSEKLFF
DNA: TGCGCCAGCAGCCGCGAAGACGGGATTCAAAGCGAAAAACTGTTTTTT

J: TRBJ1-6
D: NA
size: NA
V: TRBV7-6
length: 15
CDR3: CASSLNPPPDSPLHF
DNA: TGTGCCAGCAGCTTAAATCCCCCCCCGGATTCACCCCTCCACTTT

J: TRBJ2-2
D: NA
size: NA
V: TRBV5-4
length: 16
CDR3: CASSLDRARTGGELFF
DNA: TGTGCCAGCAGCTTGGATAGGGCCCGAACGGGCGGGGAGCTGTTTTTT

J: TRBJ2-6
D: NA
size: NA
V: TRBV6-6
length: 14
CDR3: CASSGLSGANVLTF
DNA: TGTGCCAGCAGTGGGCTCTCTGGGGCCAACGTCCTGACTTTC

J: TRBJ1-2
D: NA
size: NA
V: TRBV28
length: 14
CDR3: CASSLGGVDYGYTF
DNA: TGTGCCAGCAGTTTAGGAGGGGTGGACTATGGCTACACCTTC

J: TRBJ1-3
D: NA
size: NA
V: TRBV6-5
length: 15
CDR3: CASNAGGSSGNTIYF
DNA: TGTGCCAGTAACGCCGGGGGGAGCTCTGGAAACACCATATATTTT

J: TRBJ1-2
D: NA
size: NA
V: TRBV5-6
length: 13
CDR3: CASSFRGNYGYTF
DNA: TGTGCCAGCAGCTTCAGGGGCAACTATGGCTACACCTTC

J: TRBJ1-5
D: TRBD1
size: NA
V: TRBV28
length: 15
CDR3: CASSRQGVGNQPQHF
DNA: TGTGCCAGCAGCAGACAGGGTGTCGGCAATCAGCCCCAGCATTTT

J: TRBJ2-5
D: NA
size: NA
V: TRBV6-1
length: 16
CDR3: CAISAVRDKKSGAQYF
DNA: TGTGCCATCAGTGCAGTCCGAGACAAAAAATCCGGGGCCCAGTACTTC

J: TRBJ2-3
D: NA
size: few
V: TRBV6-5
length: 14
CDR3: CASNDRIMSDTQYF
DNA: TGTGCCAGTAACGACAGGATTATGTCAGATACGCAGTATTTT

J: TRBJ2-3
D: NA
size: few
V: TRBV5-4
length: 14
CDR3: CALFSLATPDTQYF
DNA: TGTGCCCTTTTCTCCCTAGCCACGCCAGATACGCAGTATTTT

J: TRBJ1-1
D: NA
size: NA
V: TRBV7-8
length: 14
CDR3: CASSARRTNTEAFF
DNA: TGTGCCAGCAGCGCAAGAAGGACCAACACTGAAGCTTTCTTT

J: TRBJ2-3
D: TRBD2
size: NA
V: TRBV15
length: 23
CDR3: CATSRDLGQGGTSGRTSTDTQYF
DNA: TGTGCCACCAGCAGAGATCTAGGCCAGGGCGGGACTAGCGGGAGGACCAGCACAGATACGCAGTATTTT

J: TRBJ2-3
D: NA
size: few
V: TRBV2
length: 14
CDR3: CADRGTTSTDTQYF
DNA: TGTGCCGACCGGGGGACCACCAGCACAGATACGCAGTATTTT

J: TRBJ2-3
D: NA
size: once
V: TRBV10-3
length: 15
CDR3: CAISSQGDGADTQYF
DNA: TGTGCCATCAGTAGTCAGGGTGATGGAGCAGATACGCAGTATTTT

J: TRBJ1-2
D: NA
size: many
V: TRBV7-9
length: 13
CDR3: CASSLGGTYGYTF
DNA: TGTGCCAGCAGCTTAGGTGGGACCTATGGCTACACCTTC

J: TRBJ2-5
D: TRBD2
size: NA
V: TRBV10-3
length: 15
CDR3: CAISLRGGPEETQYF
DNA: TGTGCCATCAGCCTTCGGGGGGGCCCGGAAGAGACCCAGTACTTC

J: TRBJ2-1
D: TRBD2
size: NA
V: TRBV13
length: 16
CDR3: CASSPSGTSGRNEQFF
DNA: TGTGCCAGCAGCCCATCCGGGACTAGCGGGAGAAATGAGCAGTTCTTC

J: TRBJ2-2
D: TRBD1
size: NA
V: TRBV7-7
length: 15
CDR3: CASSPGTVFTGELFF
DNA: TGTGCCAGCAGCCCTGGGACAGTATTCACCGGGGAGCTGTTTTTT

J: TRBJ2-7
D: NA
size: few
V: TRBV5-1
length: 15
CDR3: CASRYLPGSSYEQYF
DNA: TGCGCCAGCAGGTACTTACCGGGATCGTCCTACGAGCAGTACTTC

J: TRBJ2-5
D: TRBD2
size: few
V: TRBV2
length: 13
CDR3: CASSPGRAETQYF
DNA: TGTGCCAGCAGTCCCGGGAGGGCGGAGACCCAGTACTTC

J: TRBJ1-2
D: NA
size: NA
V: TRBV25-1
length: 13
CDR3: CASSPIGGGGYTF
DNA: TGTGCCAGCAGCCCCATCGGGGGAGGTGGCTACACCTTC

J: TRBJ2-5
D: TRBD1
size: NA
V: TRBV19
length: 13
CDR3: CASSTGGMQTQYF
DNA: TGTGCCAGTAGTACAGGGGGCATGCAGACCCAGTACTTC

J: TRBJ2-7
D: NA
size: once
V: TRBV2
length: 13
CDR3: CASSGTAGREQYF
DNA: TGTGCCAGCAGCGGGACTGCGGGGCGGGAGCAGTACTTC

J: TRBJ1-5
D: NA
size: NA
V: TRBV29-1
length: 18
CDR3: CSVQLGHQTYYSNQPQHF
DNA: TGCAGCGTTCAGTTGGGACACCAGACCTATTATAGCAATCAGCCCCAGCATTTT

J: TRBJ1-5
D: NA
size: NA
V: TRBV27
length: 15
CDR3: CASSPFRGGNQPQHF
DNA: TGTGCCAGCAGTCCGTTTAGGGGTGGTAATCAGCCCCAGCATTTT

J: TRBJ2-1
D: TRBD1
size: many
V: TRBV18
length: 14
CDR3: CASSRTGTGNEQFF
DNA: TGTGCCAGCTCACGGACAGGGACTGGCAATGAGCAGTTCTTC

J: TRBJ2-2
D: TRBD1
size: NA
V: TRBV2
length: 16
CDR3: CASSPLDRANTGELFF
DNA: TGTGCCAGCAGCCCCCTGGACAGGGCGAACACCGGGGAGCTGTTTTTT

J: TRBJ2-2
D: NA
size: NA
V: TRBV7-8
length: 13
CDR3: CASSSPGPGELFF
DNA: TGTGCCAGCAGCTCCCCGGGGCCCGGGGAGCTGTTTTTT

J: TRBJ2-7
D: TRBD2
size: NA
V: TRBV28
length: 16
CDR3: CASSLSWLAGTYEQYF
DNA: TGTGCCAGCAGCCTATCGTGGCTAGCGGGAACCTACGAGCAGTACTTC

J: TRBJ2-6
D: NA
size: NA
V: TRBV5-1
length: 16
CDR3: CASSSTPLLGANVLTF
DNA: TGCGCCAGCAGCTCTACACCGCTCTTGGGGGCCAACGTCCTGACTTTC

J: TRBJ2-3
D: NA
size: few
V: TRBV7-9
length: 11
CDR3: CASSFTDTQYF
DNA: TGTGCCAGCAGCTTCACAGATACGCAGTATTTT

J: TRBJ2-5
D: NA
size: few
V: TRBV2
length: 16
CDR3: CASSDPIAGPQETQYF
DNA: TGTGCCAGCAGTGATCCTATAGCAGGACCTCAAGAGACCCAGTACTTC

J: TRBJ2-2
D: NA
size: NA
V: TRBV6-5
length: 15
CDR3: CASSYLGLNTGELFF
DNA: TGTGCCAGCAGTTACTTGGGACTCAACACCGGGGAGCTGTTTTTT

J: TRBJ2-3
D: TRBD1
size: NA
V: TRBV5-1
length: 14
CDR3: CASSLSAGGDTQYF
DNA: TGCGCCAGCAGCTTGTCAGCAGGGGGAGATACGCAGTATTTT

J: TRBJ2-5
D: NA
size: NA
V: TRBV7-9
length: 15
CDR3: CASSLGTTTQETQYF
DNA: TGTGCCAGCAGCTTAGGAACAACCACCCAAGAGACCCAGTACTTC

J: TRBJ1-3
D: NA
size: few
V: TRBV30
length: 15
CDR3: CAWSVSGGTGNTIYF
DNA: TGTGCCTGGAGTGTATCGGGGGGCACTGGAAACACCATATATTTT

J: TRBJ1-5
D: NA
size: NA
V: TRBV18
length: 13
CDR3: CASSPVSNQPQHF
DNA: TGTGCCAGCTCACCAGTGAGCAATCAGCCCCAGCATTTT

J: TRBJ1-5
D: NA
size: NA
V: TRBV10-1
length: 13
CDR3: CASSEDRNQPQHF
DNA: TGCGCCAGCAGTGAGGACAGAAATCAGCCCCAGCATTTT

J: TRBJ1-5
D: NA
size: NA
V: TRBV28
length: 18
CDR3: CASSLFPRGAYSNQPQHF
DNA: TGTGCCAGCAGTTTATTCCCACGGGGGGCTTATAGCAATCAGCCCCAGCATTTT

J: TRBJ2-3
D: NA
size: NA
V: TRBV15
length: 15
CDR3: CATSRIGGGADTQYF
DNA: TGTGCCACCAGCCGGATAGGAGGGGGGGCAGATACGCAGTATTTT